The 32 T cell receptor beta chains below all came from one sample that was sequenced in a study of T cells in Graves' hyperthyroidism and ophthalmopathy (dated by TCRdb to between 2018 and 2020). Libraries were built with multiplex PCR. Sequencer: Illumina HiSeq 2000. TCR beta CDR3 regions were amplified from RNA transcripts. The first round of RT-PCR for the TCR CDR3 was performed with the HTBI primer set and the Qiagen OneStep RT-PCR kit. TCRdb trimmed public reads at Q25 via fastp, called clones via MiXCR and kept in-frame beta chains. Every CDR3 protein is listed once, alongside the most common genes and DNA of its rows. Within this sample are approximately 570,000 distinct CDR3 sequences, with nearly 20% of them counted one time only. The ten largest clones capture 40% to 50% of the sample. The sequencing sample was made of blood. The receptor source for this set is a middle-aged man with Graves' ophthalmopathy.

This chain links TRBV11-1 with TRBJ2-1; 14 nucleotides align to TRBD2. Trimming cost V 5 bases and J 8 bases; bases outside gene matches: 14. The CDR3 loop spans 18 amino acids. Germline values: CDR1 SGHAT, CDR2 FQDESV (reference sequence). CDR3 loop: CASSGPSGTSGRGHEQFF. The CDR3 DNA sequence: TGTGCCAGCAGCGGCCCTAGCGGGACTAGCGGGAGAGGGCATGAGCAGTTCTTC.

This clonotype has only a few counts. As DNA, the CDR3 is TGCAGTGCTAGAGATCTGGGGCTTGCAACTAATGAAAAACTGTTTTTT. Amino acids: CSARDLGLATNEKLFF. V usage is TRBV20-1 and J usage is TRBJ1-4; D is perhaps TRBD1 (5 bases). The CDR3 totals 16 residues. Between the trimmed V and J ends, which lost 0 bases and 0 bases, there was a span of 11 bases. Germline CDR1 is DFQATT and CDR2 is SNEGSKA (reference sequence).

Comments on this clonotype: A read error is possible here, since a much larger clone lies one base away. The gene calls are TRBV5-1 and TRBJ2-3; TRBD2 matches at 9 bases. The CDR3 is 16 amino acids. Trimming removed 0 bases from V and 4 bases from J; junction bases left unmatched: 6. CDR1 is SGHRS, CDR2 YFSETQ, per germline. The CDR3 sequence: CASSLGTSASADTQYF. CDR3 DNA: TGCGCCAGCAGCTTGGGGACTAGCGCAAGCGCAGATACGCAGTATTTT. Based on the CDR3 plus reference TRBV5-1 and TRBJ2-3, the full variable domain is KAGVTQTPRYLIKTRGQQVTLSCSPISGHRSVSWYQQTPGQGLQFLFEYFSETQRNKGNFPGRFSGRQFSNSRSEMNVSTLELGDSALYLCASSLGTSASADTQYFGPGTRLTVL.

This clonotype was observed a handful of times. This chain joins TRBV10-2 and TRBJ2-1; 9 nucleotides align to TRBD2. Germline lookup yields CDR1 WSHSY and CDR2 SAAADI. This CDR3 has 14 residues. Unmatched junction bases numbered 7, after V lost 3 bases and J lost 10 bases. CDR3 DNA sequence: TGCGCCAGCAGTGATGGCGGGGGGGCTATCGAGCAGTTCTTC. Its protein product is CASSDGGGAIEQFF.

This clonotype occurred many times. CDR3 residues: CASSSLPTSGRFGDTQYF. In DNA form, the CDR3 reads TGTGCCAGCAGCTCCCTCCCTACTAGCGGGAGATTTGGGGATACGCAGTATTTT. V and J are TRBV11-2 and TRBJ2-3; TRBD2 agrees at 11 bases. Germline-derived CDR1 and CDR2 are SGHAT and FQNNGV. Trimming took 4 bases from V and 6 from J; bases not matched to a gene: 15. CDR3 length: 18 amino acids. The whole variable domain, remainder taken from reference TRBV11-2 and TRBJ2-3, is EAGVAQSPRYKIIEKRQSVAFWCNPISGHATLYWYQQILGQGPKLLIQFQNNGVVDDSQLPKDRFSAERLKGVDSTLKIQPAKLEDSAVYLCASSSLPTSGRFGDTQYFGPGTRLTVL.

This clonotype has only a few counts. V usage is TRBV11-2 and J usage is TRBJ2-4; 8 bases agree with TRBD1. After removal of 3 bases from V and 0 bases from J, the junction contained 4 bases not matched to a gene. Germline V gives CDR1 SGHAT, CDR2 FQNNGV. This CDR3 has 16 amino acids. The CDR3 spells CASSFRGLGAKNIQYF. CDR3 coding DNA: TGTGCCAGCAGCTTCAGGGGGCTCGGAGCCAAAAACATTCAGTACTTC.

This clonotype was detected only once. The chain combines TRBV5-1 with TRBJ2-5, with D perhaps TRBD1 (5 bases). This CDR3 is built from 14 residues. Germline-derived CDR1 and CDR2 are SGHRS and YFSETQ. V lost 1 base and J 5 bases, leaving 12 bases between the germline ends. The CDR3 protein is CASSLTGPGETQYF. In DNA form, the CDR3 reads TGCGCCAGCAGCTTGACAGGCCCCGGGGAGACCCAGTACTTC.

This clonotype came up a few times. This rearrangement joins TRBV6-2 or TRBV6-3 to TRBJ2-7; D uncertain. Germline CDR1 is MNHEY and CDR2 is SVGEGT. The CDR3 loop spans 13 amino acids. V lost 5 bases to trimming and J lost 2 bases, with 10 bases between them. The CDR3, as DNA: TGTGCCAGCAGTACCCCCGTCCCCTACGAGCAGTACTTC. It translates to CASSTPVPYEQYF.

In its sample, this clonotype was seen many times. This chain uses TRBV6-1 with TRBJ2-7; D gene unclear. V gave up 5 bases and J gave up 0 bases, with 17 bases separating them. The CDR3 runs to 16 residues. Germline CDR1 reads MNHNS; CDR2 reads SASEGT. The CDR3 nucleotides are TGTGCCAGCAGTTCGCGGACCGCCGGATTCTCCTACGAGCAGTACTTC. Its translation is CASSSRTAGFSYEQYF.

The gene calls are TRBV27 and TRBJ1-1; D ambiguous. V was cut by 4 bases and J by 3 bases, with 18 bases left in between. The CDR3 sequence is 16 residues long. The germline CDR1 and CDR2 sequences are MNHEY and SMNVEV (reference sequence). Here the CDR3 reads CASSSRKLLRDTEAFF. The CDR3, as DNA: TGTGCCAGCAGTTCCCGGAAACTCCTTAGGGACACTGAAGCTTTCTTT.

This clonotype was seen only a few times. The chain combines TRBV28 with TRBJ1-2, with 9 bases matching TRBD1. V lost 3 bases and J lost 8; bases outside the gene matches: 13. There are 16 residues in the CDR3. Germline V CDR1 and CDR2: MDHEN, SYDVKM. CDR3 protein: CASSLGTGTGLSGYTF. Written as DNA, the CDR3 is TGTGCCAGCAGTTTGGGGACCGGGACAGGGCTCAGCGGCTACACCTTC.

The CDR3 sequence: CAISEGQSTDTQYF. The DNA of the CDR3 is TGTGCCATCAGTGAAGGGCAGAGCACAGATACGCAGTATTTT. The rearrangement links TRBV10-3 to TRBJ2-3; D call uncertain. The CDR3 contains 14 residues. The germline V and J ends were trimmed by 3 bases and 0 bases, with 7 bases remaining between them. CDR1 and CDR2 from the germline V gene are ENHRY and SYGVKD.

V gene TRBV29-1 combines with J gene TRBJ2-7; D may be TRBD1 (6 bases). The length of the CDR3 is 15 residues. V lost 4 bases and J lost 1, with 17 bases in between. Per the germline V gene, CDR1 is SQVTM and CDR2 is ANQGSEA. The CDR3 here is CSVVWLSGASYEQYF. The CDR3 DNA follows: TGCAGCGTTGTATGGCTGTCAGGGGCGTCCTACGAGCAGTACTTC.

A note on this clonotype: Sequence at one end of the junction differs from germline and may be a read error. The CDR3 protein is CASSSSIGLNYGHTF. CDR3 DNA sequence: TGTGCCAGCAGTTCGTCCATAGGGCTTAACTATGGCCACACCTTC. The chain couples TRBV12-3 or TRBV12-4 to TRBJ1-2; no firm D call. This CDR3 spans 15 amino acids.

This clonotype has ten or more counts. The rearrangement links TRBV28 to TRBJ2-1, with D perhaps TRBD2 (6 bases). Germline V gene sequence: CDR1 MDHEN, CDR2 SYDVKM. The germline V and J ends were trimmed by 6 bases and 0 bases, with 12 bases remaining between them. The CDR3 spans 15 residues. The CDR3 loop reads CASSPTSLSYNEQFF. The CDR3 nucleotides are TGTGCCAGCAGCCCCACTAGCCTCTCCTACAATGAGCAGTTCTTC.

The rearrangement uses TRBV20-1 and TRBJ2-2; D not resolved. Germline values: CDR1 DFQATT, CDR2 SNEGSKA (reference sequence). The ends were cut back, 3 bases at V and 1 base at J, with 6 bases in the middle. This CDR3 spans 13 amino acids. The CDR3 is CSASKQNTGELFF. In nucleotides, the CDR3 is TGCAGTGCTAGTAAACAGAACACCGGGGAGCTGTTTTTT.

This clonotype was seen a few times. The chain carries TRBV7-9 and TRBJ1-1, with D possibly matching TRBD1 (5 bases). Per the germline V gene, CDR1 is SEHNR and CDR2 is FQNEAQ (reference sequence). The CDR3 loop spans 15 amino acids. V was pared by 1 base and J by 6 bases, with 15 bases between. The CDR3 here is CASSLVLGQGSEAFF. The DNA of the CDR3 is TGTGCCAGCAGCTTAGTATTGGGCCAGGGCTCTGAAGCTTTCTTT.

This clonotype was recorded many times. The genes are TRBV5-6 and TRBJ2-7; D is perhaps TRBD1 (6 bases). CDR3 length: 14 amino acids. Trimming left V 2 bases short and J 2 bases short, with 11 bases between. CDR1 is SGHDT, CDR2 YYEEEE, per germline. In DNA form, the CDR3 reads TGTGCCAGCAGCTTATCAGGGGACGCCTACGAGCAGTACTTC. This encodes CASSLSGDAYEQYF.

V usage is TRBV10-1 and J usage is TRBJ2-7; D tentatively reads TRBD1 or TRBD2 (5 bases each). The CDR3 consists of 14 residues. Germline CDR1 reads WNHNN; CDR2 reads SYGVQD (reference sequence). Trimming shortened V by 4 bases and J by 5 bases, and 15 bases separated the two germline ends. The CDR3 region is CASSAGLGQDEQYF. As DNA, the CDR3 is TGCGCCAGCAGTGCGGGGTTGGGGCAGGACGAGCAGTACTTC.

V is TRBV30 and J is TRBJ2-2; D unclear. CDR1 and CDR2 from the germline V gene are GTSNPN and SVGIG (reference sequence). V was clipped by 0 bases and J by 9 bases, with 8 bases between them. This CDR3 is 12 amino acids long. CDR3 sequence: CAWSVLNRELFF. The CDR3 nucleotides are TGTGCCTGGAGTGTATTGAACCGGGAGCTGTTTTTT.

This clonotype occurred a few times. The rearrangement joins TRBV4-1 to TRBJ2-7; weak D call: TRBD1 (6 bases). The V and J ends lost 0 bases and 5 bases respectively, with 11 bases between them. Germline assignment: CDR1 MGHRA and CDR2 YSYEKL. The CDR3 runs 14 residues. CDR3 nucleotide sequence: TGCGCCAGCAGCCAAGATCCAGGGGACGACGAGCAGTACTTC. Amino acid sequence: CASSQDPGDDEQYF.

The chain has TRBV9 and TRBJ2-3, with 7 positions matching TRBD2. CDR1 is SGDLS and CDR2 is YYNGEE in the germline V gene. This CDR3 comprises 20 residues. With 2 bases clipped from V and 1 base from J, the junction kept 19 bases outside the gene matches. DNA for the CDR3: TGTGCCAGCAGCGTGGACGGGAGGCCTTTCTATTCTAGGGGCACAGATACGCAGTATTTT. This codes for CASSVDGRPFYSRGTDTQYF.

The sample holds a few counts of this clonotype. V usage is TRBV6-5 and J usage is TRBJ1-2; 7 bases are a match to TRBD1. Germline loops: CDR1 MNHEY, CDR2 SVGAGI. Trimming took 0 bases from V and 8 from J; bases not matched to a gene: 3. This CDR3 comprises 13 residues. The CDR3 DNA follows: TGTGCCAGCAGTTACTCGACAGGGAGAGGCTACACCTTC. Translated, it gives CASSYSTGRGYTF.

This clonotype was seen only a few times. The rearrangement links TRBV12-3 or TRBV12-4 to TRBJ1-6; no clear D. Trimming cost V 1 base and J 7 bases, with 11 bases left between them. The CDR3 totals 15 residues. This CDR3 is CASSLDARPNSPLHF. CDR3 DNA sequence: TGTGCCAGCAGTTTAGACGCCAGACCAAATTCACCCCTCCACTTT.

This clonotype was recorded a few times. The chain couples TRBV12-5 to TRBJ2-1; 15 bases map to TRBD2. The V segment lost 3 bases and the J segment 3 bases; nucleotides outside the gene matches: 6. From germline, CDR1 is LGHNT and CDR2 FRNRAP. CDR3 size: 18 residues. The CDR3 spells CASGLGLAGGPRYNEQFF. In DNA, the CDR3 is TGTGCTAGTGGTTTAGGACTAGCGGGAGGGCCTCGCTACAATGAGCAGTTCTTC.

This clonotype has at least ten counts. The V and J genes are TRBV6-2 or TRBV6-3 and TRBJ1-2; maybe TRBD1 (6 bases). The ends were cut back, 6 bases at V and 2 bases at J, with 10 bases in the middle. The CDR3 is made up of 13 amino acids. Germline CDR1 reads MNHEY; CDR2 reads SVGEGT. CDR3 nucleotide sequence: TGTGCCAGCAGACAGGGTGCGAACTATGGCTACACCTTC. This codes for CASRQGANYGYTF.

The chain is built from TRBV12-3 or TRBV12-4 and TRBJ1-6; 7 bases agree with TRBD1. V lost 5 bases and J lost 5; bases outside the gene matches: 6. The CDR3 sequence is 15 residues long. The CDR3 bases are TGTGCCAGCAGTCCCGCCACAGGGGATAATTCACCCCTCCACTTT. This encodes CASSPATGDNSPLHF.

A remark on this clonotype: A much larger clone lies a single base off, so this may be a read error. The chain combines TRBV7-3 with TRBJ2-3, with TRBD2 matching 7 bases. Germline V CDR1 and CDR2: SGHTA, FQGTGA. This CDR3 spans 15 amino acids. Losses at the gene ends were 8 bases for V and 6 bases for J; bases not matched to a gene: 14. The CDR3 is CASGPREDKRDTQYF. As DNA, the CDR3 is TGTGCCAGCGGCCCCCGGGAGGATAAGCGGGATACGCAGTATTTT.

This clonotype was found a few times. The chain links TRBV4-1 to TRBJ1-1; the D gene is possibly TRBD1 (5 bases). The germline gives CDR1 MGHRA, CDR2 YSYEKL. Trimming pared 4 bases from V and 5 bases from J, leaving 14 bases between. The CDR3 is 14 residues long. The CDR3 loop reads CASSLALGETEAFF. As DNA, the CDR3 is TGCGCCAGCAGCCTAGCCCTGGGGGAGACTGAAGCTTTCTTT.

The chain recombines TRBV27 with TRBJ1-1; D remains ambiguous. The CDR3 has 14 residues. Germline CDR1 and CDR2: MNHEY and SMNVEV (reference sequence). Between the trimmed V and J ends, which lost 3 bases and 9 bases, there was a span of 17 bases. CDR3 in DNA: TGTGCCAGCAGTTTGAGAACAGTACCTTGGCAAGCTTTCTTT. Protein sequence: CASSLRTVPWQAFF.

This clonotype was detected many times. This chain uses TRBV30 with TRBJ1-5; D gene ambiguous. The germline V gene encodes CDR1 GTSNPN and CDR2 SVGIG (reference sequence). This CDR3 region has 15 residues. V was pared by 0 bases and J by 2 bases, with 11 bases between. The CDR3 sequence is CAWSVTGWGNQPQHF. The CDR3 DNA follows: TGTGCCTGGAGTGTGACGGGGTGGGGCAATCAGCCCCAGCATTTT.

This clonotype was found many times. V gene TRBV4-3 combines with J gene TRBJ2-7; 7 positions match TRBD1. The CDR3 is 16 amino acids. Germline assignment: CDR1 LGHNA and CDR2 YSLEER. The junction had 7 bases not matched to a gene; V was cut back by 0 bases and J by 2 bases. Here the CDR3 reads CASSQEVGQGAYEQYF. The CDR3 DNA reads as TGCGCCAGCAGCCAAGAAGTCGGGCAGGGGGCCTACGAGCAGTACTTC.